A selection of T cell receptor beta chains follows, all from one sample in a study of T cells in Graves' hyperthyroidism and ophthalmopathy. TCRdb re-called the multiplex PCR reads through MiXCR, storing one row per CDR3 protein. The sample consists of about 420,000 distinct CDR3 sequences, 15% to 18% of them appearing once. Source material: blood. These receptors all come from a woman between 18 and 30 years old with Graves' hyperthyroidism. Both conserved end residues are part of each CDR3. The D gene is left open where the match is weak. Size values are once, few and many counts, or a class for expanded clones, and some rows have none.

v_call: TRBV20-1
d_call: .
j_call: TRBJ2-7
clone_size: many
cdr3_aa: CSASDYGGYEQYF
cdr3_nt: TGCAGTGCTAGCGATTACGGGGGCTACGAGCAGTACTTC

v_call: TRBV5-1
d_call: TRBD2
j_call: TRBJ2-2
clone_size: few
cdr3_aa: CASSLSGLARDTGELFF
cdr3_nt: TGCGCCAGCAGCTTGAGTGGACTAGCGCGCGACACCGGGGAGCTGTTTTTT

v_call: TRBV5-1
d_call: TRBD2
j_call: TRBJ2-1
clone_size: .
cdr3_aa: CASSYQLSGGAGQEQFF
cdr3_nt: TGCGCCAGCAGCTATCAACTTAGCGGGGGGGCCGGTCAAGAGCAGTTCTTC

v_call: TRBV27
d_call: TRBD2
j_call: TRBJ2-7
clone_size: many
cdr3_aa: CASSPRTSGRIYEQYF
cdr3_nt: TGTGCCAGCAGTCCTCGGACTAGCGGGAGGATCTACGAGCAGTACTTC

v_call: TRBV20-1
d_call: TRBD2
j_call: TRBJ2-5
clone_size: many
cdr3_aa: CSARGGSGETQYF
cdr3_nt: TGCAGTGCCCGCGGCGGGAGTGGAGAGACCCAGTACTTC

v_call: TRBV27
d_call: .
j_call: TRBJ2-1
clone_size: .
cdr3_aa: CASSLSKSGLRRGYNEQFF
cdr3_nt: TGTGCCAGCAGTTTATCGAAATCAGGGCTCCGCCGGGGATACAATGAGCAGTTCTTC

v_call: TRBV6-2/TRBV6-3
d_call: .
j_call: TRBJ1-4
clone_size: few
cdr3_aa: CASSYSQTTNEKLFF
cdr3_nt: TGTGCCAGCAGTTACTCTCAAACAACTAATGAAAAACTGTTTTTT

v_call: TRBV7-9
d_call: TRBD1
j_call: TRBJ1-4
clone_size: many
cdr3_aa: CASSLGDRGDGEKLFF
cdr3_nt: TGTGCCAGCAGCCTCGGGGACAGGGGGGATGGAGAAAAACTGTTTTTT

v_call: TRBV3-1
d_call: .
j_call: TRBJ2-5
clone_size: .
cdr3_aa: CASSQEGAGVQYF
cdr3_nt: TGTGCCAGCAGCCAAGAGGGGGCAGGGGTCCAGTACTTC

v_call: TRBV2
d_call: .
j_call: TRBJ1-2
clone_size: many
cdr3_aa: CASSVAPGGSLGYGYTF
cdr3_nt: TGTGCCAGCAGTGTTGCTCCCGGGGGGTCGTTGGGCTATGGCTACACCTTC

v_call: TRBV6-6
d_call: TRBD2
j_call: TRBJ2-7
clone_size: many
cdr3_aa: CASSYSGSRRGASYEQYF
cdr3_nt: TGTGCCAGCAGTTACTCAGGAAGCCGGCGGGGGGCCTCCTACGAGCAGTACTTC

v_call: TRBV14
d_call: TRBD2
j_call: TRBJ2-7
clone_size: .
cdr3_aa: CASSRVTSGATYEQYF
cdr3_nt: TGTGCCAGCAGCCGAGTTACTAGCGGGGCCACCTACGAGCAGTACTTC

v_call: TRBV10-3
d_call: TRBD2
j_call: TRBJ2-3
clone_size: many
cdr3_aa: CAISERLAGPSTDTQYF
cdr3_nt: TGTGCCATCAGTGAACGGCTAGCGGGACCCTCCACAGATACGCAGTATTTT

v_call: TRBV6-1
d_call: .
j_call: TRBJ2-3
clone_size: many
cdr3_aa: CASRRDQGGDTQYF
cdr3_nt: TGTGCCAGCAGGAGAGACCAGGGGGGCGATACGCAGTATTTT

v_call: TRBV11-1
d_call: .
j_call: TRBJ2-7
clone_size: .
cdr3_aa: CASSSRGANSYEQYF
cdr3_nt: TGTGCCAGCAGCTCTAGGGGCGCGAACTCCTACGAGCAGTACTTC

v_call: TRBV4-1
d_call: .
j_call: TRBJ2-5
clone_size: .
cdr3_aa: CASSQGQVYQETQYF
cdr3_nt: TGCGCCAGCAGCCAAGGACAGGTCTACCAAGAGACCCAGTACTTC

v_call: TRBV7-9
d_call: .
j_call: TRBJ1-4
clone_size: .
cdr3_aa: CAVNQGTNEKLFF
cdr3_nt: TGTGCCGTAAATCAGGGTACTAATGAAAAACTGTTTTTT

v_call: TRBV7-8
d_call: .
j_call: TRBJ2-3
clone_size: many
cdr3_aa: CASSFGRSTDTQYF
cdr3_nt: TGTGCCAGCAGCTTCGGTAGGAGCACAGATACGCAGTATTTT

v_call: TRBV18
d_call: .
j_call: TRBJ1-1
clone_size: many
cdr3_aa: CASSPGQRRNTEAFF
cdr3_nt: TGTGCCAGCTCACCCGGTCAGAGAAGAAACACTGAAGCTTTCTTT

v_call: TRBV19
d_call: .
j_call: TRBJ1-4
clone_size: .
cdr3_aa: CANSVGRAAEKLFF
cdr3_nt: TGTGCCAATAGTGTAGGTCGGGCTGCTGAAAAACTGTTTTTT

v_call: TRBV12-3/TRBV12-4
d_call: TRBD1
j_call: TRBJ1-2
clone_size: .
cdr3_aa: CATGQGADGYTF
cdr3_nt: TGTGCCACCGGACAGGGGGCGGATGGCTACACCTTC

v_call: TRBV19
d_call: .
j_call: TRBJ2-7
clone_size: many
cdr3_aa: CASSIVVSDVYEQYF
cdr3_nt: TGTGCCAGTAGTATAGTGGTTTCGGACGTCTACGAGCAGTACTTC

v_call: TRBV24-1
d_call: TRBD1
j_call: TRBJ2-7
clone_size: .
cdr3_aa: CATSPTGTGSLDEQYF
cdr3_nt: TGTGCCACCAGTCCAACCGGGACAGGGTCTCTCGACGAGCAGTACTTC

v_call: TRBV7-8
d_call: .
j_call: TRBJ2-7
clone_size: many
cdr3_aa: CASSLALTVSEQYF
cdr3_nt: TGTGCCAGCAGCTTAGCGTTAACAGTCAGCGAGCAGTACTTC

v_call: TRBV7-9
d_call: TRBD2
j_call: TRBJ2-2
clone_size: many
cdr3_aa: CASAREGRNTGELFF
cdr3_nt: TGTGCCAGCGCCCGGGAGGGCCGGAACACCGGGGAGCTGTTTTTT

v_call: TRBV4-1
d_call: .
j_call: TRBJ1-4
clone_size: .
cdr3_aa: CASSQDYGEKLFF
cdr3_nt: TGCGCCAGCAGCCAAGATTACGGTGAAAAACTGTTTTTT